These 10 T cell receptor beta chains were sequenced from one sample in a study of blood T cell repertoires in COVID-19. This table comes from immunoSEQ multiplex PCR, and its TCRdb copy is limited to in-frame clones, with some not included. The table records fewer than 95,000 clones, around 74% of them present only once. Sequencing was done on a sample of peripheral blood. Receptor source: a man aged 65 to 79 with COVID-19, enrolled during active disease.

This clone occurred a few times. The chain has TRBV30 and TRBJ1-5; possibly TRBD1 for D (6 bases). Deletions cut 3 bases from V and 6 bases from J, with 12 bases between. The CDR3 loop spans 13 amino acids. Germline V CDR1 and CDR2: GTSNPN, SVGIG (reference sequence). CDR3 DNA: TGTGCCTGGAGCAGACAGGCTAGTCAGCCCCAGCATTTT. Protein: CAWSRQASQPQHF.

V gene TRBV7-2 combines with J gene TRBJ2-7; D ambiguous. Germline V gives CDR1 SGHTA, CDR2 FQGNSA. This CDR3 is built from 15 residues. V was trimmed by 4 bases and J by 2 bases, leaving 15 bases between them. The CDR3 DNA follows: TGTGCCAGCAGCTCCCTGCCCCTAGAAACCTACGAGCAGTACTTC. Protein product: CASSSLPLETYEQYF. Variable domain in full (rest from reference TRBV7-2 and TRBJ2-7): GAGVSQSPSNKVTEKGKDVELRCDPISGHTALYWYRQSLGQGLEFLIYFQGNSAPDKSGLPSDRFSAERTGGSVSTLTIQRTQQEDSAVYLCASSSLPLETYEQYFGPGTRLTVT.

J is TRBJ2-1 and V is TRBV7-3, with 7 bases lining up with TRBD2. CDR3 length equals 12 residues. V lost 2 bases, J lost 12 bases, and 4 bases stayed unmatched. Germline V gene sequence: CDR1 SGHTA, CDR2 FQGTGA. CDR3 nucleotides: TGTGCCAGCAGCTTACTCGGCGGGGGGCAGTTCTTC. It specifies CASSLLGGGQFF. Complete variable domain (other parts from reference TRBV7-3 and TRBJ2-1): GAGVSQTPSNKVTEKGKYVELRCDPISGHTALYWYRQSLGQGPEFLIYFQGTGAADDSGLPNDRFFAVRPEGSVSTLKIQRTERGDSAVYLCASSLLGGGQFFGPGTRLTVL.

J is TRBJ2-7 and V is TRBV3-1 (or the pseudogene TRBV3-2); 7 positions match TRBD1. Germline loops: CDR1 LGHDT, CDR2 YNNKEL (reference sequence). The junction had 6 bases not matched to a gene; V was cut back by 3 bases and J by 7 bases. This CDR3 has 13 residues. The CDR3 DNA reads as TGTGCCAGCAGCCAGGGACAGACGGGGGAGCAGTACTTC. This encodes CASSQGQTGEQYF.

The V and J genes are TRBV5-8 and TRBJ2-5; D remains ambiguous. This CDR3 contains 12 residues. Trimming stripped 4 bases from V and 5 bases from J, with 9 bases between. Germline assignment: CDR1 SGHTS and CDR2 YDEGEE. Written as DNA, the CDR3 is TGTGCCAGCAGCCCTCCTCTTGAGACCCAGTACTTC. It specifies CASSPPLETQYF.

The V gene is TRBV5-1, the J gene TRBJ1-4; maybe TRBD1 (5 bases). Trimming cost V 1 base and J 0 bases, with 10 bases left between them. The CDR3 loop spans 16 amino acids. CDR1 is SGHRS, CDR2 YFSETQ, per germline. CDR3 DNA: TGCGCCAGCAGCTTGTGGCAGGGTGCAACTAATGAAAAACTGTTTTTT. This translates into CASSLWQGATNEKLFF.

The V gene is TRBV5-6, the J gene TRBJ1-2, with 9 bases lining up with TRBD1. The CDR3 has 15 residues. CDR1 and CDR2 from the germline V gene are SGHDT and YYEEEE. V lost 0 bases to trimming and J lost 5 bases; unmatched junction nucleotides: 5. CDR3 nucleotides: TGTGCCAGCAGCTTGGCCATGACAGGGGGATATGGCTACACCTTC. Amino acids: CASSLAMTGGYGYTF.

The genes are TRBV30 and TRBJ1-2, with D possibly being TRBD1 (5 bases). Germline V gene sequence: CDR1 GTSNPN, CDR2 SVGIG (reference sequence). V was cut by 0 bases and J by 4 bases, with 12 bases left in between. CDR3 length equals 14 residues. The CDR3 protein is CAWSVKGALYGYTF. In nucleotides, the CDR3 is TGTGCCTGGAGTGTAAAAGGGGCTCTCTATGGCTACACCTTC. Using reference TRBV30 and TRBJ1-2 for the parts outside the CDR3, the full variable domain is SQTIHQWPATLVQPVGSPLSLECTVEGTSNPNLYWYRQAAGRGLQLLFYSVGIGQISSEVPQNLSASRPQDRQFILSSKKLLLSDSGFYLCAWSVKGALYGYTFGSGTRLTVV.

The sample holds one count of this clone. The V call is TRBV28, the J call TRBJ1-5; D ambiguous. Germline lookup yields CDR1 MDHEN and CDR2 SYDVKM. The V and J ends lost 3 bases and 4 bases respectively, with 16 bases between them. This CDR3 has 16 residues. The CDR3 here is CASSFYSGSSNQPQHF. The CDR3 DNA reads TGTGCCAGCAGTTTCTACTCCGGGTCCTCAAATCAGCCCCAGCATTTT. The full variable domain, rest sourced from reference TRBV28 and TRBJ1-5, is DVKVTQSSRYLVKRTGEKVFLECVQDMDHENMFWYRQDPGLGLRLIYFSYDVKMKEKGDIPEGYSVSREKKERFSLILESASTNQTSMYLCASSFYSGSSNQPQHFGDGTRLSIL.

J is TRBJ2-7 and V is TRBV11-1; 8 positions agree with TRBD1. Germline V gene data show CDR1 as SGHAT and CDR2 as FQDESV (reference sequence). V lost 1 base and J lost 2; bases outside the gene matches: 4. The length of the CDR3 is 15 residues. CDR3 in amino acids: CASSLETGDTYEQYF. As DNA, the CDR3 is TGTGCCAGCAGCTTAGAGACAGGGGACACCTACGAGCAGTACTTC.